One and the same sample provided the 32 T cell receptor beta chains below, sequenced in a study of CD8 T cells in Susac syndrome. RNA amounts of 0.5 to 1 ug underwent reverse transcription with random hexamers. TCRdb fed the immunoSEQ multiplex PCR reads into MiXCR, producing one record per CDR3 protein. The sample consists of 90,000 to 150,000 distinct CDR3 sequences, more than 85% of them appearing once. Sequencing input: CD4+ T cells from PBMCs. These receptors were collected from a human donor with multiple sclerosis.

The chain has TRBV7-9 and TRBJ1-6; 9 bases are a match to TRBD1. The junction had 4 bases not matched to a gene; V was cut back by 7 bases and J by 0 bases. Germline V gene sequence: CDR1 SEHNR, CDR2 FQNEAQ (reference sequence). CDR3 length equals 16 residues. In DNA, the CDR3 is TGTGCCAGCACCGGACAGGGGAGCTCCTATAATTCACCCCTCCACTTT. Residues: CASTGQGSSYNSPLHF.

V is TRBV3-1 and J is TRBJ2-3; 10 bases are a match to TRBD2. V lost 4 bases, J lost 6 bases, and 10 bases stayed unmatched. Germline V lookup: CDR1 LGHDT, CDR2 YNNKEL (reference sequence). The length of the CDR3 is 16 residues. CDR3 nucleotide sequence: TGTGCCAGCAGCCTGACAGCGGGGGGGAGATGGGATACGCAGTATTTT. This gives the protein CASSLTAGGRWDTQYF.

V is TRBV30 and J is TRBJ1-1, with no clear D. V dropped 3 bases and J dropped 4 bases, with 15 bases sitting between them. CDR1 GTSNPN and CDR2 SVGIG come from the germline V gene (reference sequence). This CDR3 has 14 amino acids. The CDR3 sequence: CAWSKKGYRTEAFF. CDR3 nucleotide sequence: TGTGCCTGGAGCAAAAAAGGGTATCGCACTGAAGCTTTCTTT.

V is TRBV7-2 and J is TRBJ2-3; possible D gene TRBD2, 6 bases. The CDR3 covers 14 residues. V was cut by 5 bases and J by 6 bases, with 15 bases left in between. Germline V CDR1 and CDR2: SGHTA, FQGNSA. CDR3 protein: CASSLGRGMDTQYF. The CDR3 nucleotides are TGTGCCAGCAGCCTGGGCCGGGGGATGGATACGCAGTATTTT.

The CDR3 nucleotides read TGTGCCAGCAGCCTCGGCTCGGAGCGGGAGACAGATACGCAGTATTTT. The encoded protein is CASSLGSERETDTQYF. The chain recombines TRBV6-6 with TRBJ2-3; 8 nucleotides line up with TRBD2. Germline V gene sequence: CDR1 MNHNY, CDR2 SVGAGI (reference sequence). The V gene end was trimmed by 6 bases and the J gene end by 3 bases; junction bases not matched to a gene: 11. The CDR3 has 16 amino acids.

This chain uses TRBV3-1 with TRBJ2-7; D could derive from TRBD1 or TRBD2 (5 bases each). Trimming cost V 2 bases and J 5 bases, with 16 bases left between them. CDR3 length: 15 amino acids. CDR1 is LGHDT and CDR2 is YNNKEL in the germline V gene (reference sequence). Here the CDR3 DNA reads TGTGCCAGCAGCCAATGGGGCACCGGGGCCGACGAGCAGTACTTC. Amino acids: CASSQWGTGADEQYF.

This chain links TRBV2 with TRBJ2-1; 7 bases are shared with TRBD1. Germline assignment: CDR1 SNHLY and CDR2 FYNNEI. Trimming removed 7 bases from V and 1 base from J; junction bases left unmatched: 4. This CDR3 is 14 amino acids long. CDR3 protein: CASNRQGSYNEQFF. CDR3 nucleotides: TGTGCCAGCAACCGACAGGGATCCTACAATGAGCAGTTCTTC. Full variable domain (remainder filled in from reference TRBV2 and TRBJ2-1): EPEVTQTPSHQVTQMGQEVILRCVPISNHLYFYWYRQILGQKVEFLVSFYNNEISEKSEIFDDQFSVERPDGSNFTLKIRSTKLEDSAMYFCASNRQGSYNEQFFGPGTRLTVL.

The chain joins TRBV7-9 to TRBJ1-3; D is perhaps TRBD1 (5 bases). Germline assignment: CDR1 SEHNR and CDR2 FQNEAQ (reference sequence). Between the trimmed V and J ends, which lost 3 bases and 6 bases, there was a span of 9 bases. The CDR3 extends over 13 amino acids. The CDR3 loop reads CASSFTGENTIYF. The CDR3 region has the DNA TGTGCCAGCAGCTTCACGGGGGAAAACACCATATATTTT.

The V call is TRBV12-3 or TRBV12-4, the J call TRBJ2-1, with TRBD1 matching 7 bases. The CDR3 consists of 11 residues. After removal of 6 bases from V and 14 bases from J, the junction contained 7 bases not matched to a gene. CDR3 DNA: TGTGCCAGCAGCCCTGGACAGGTGAAGTTCTTC. Amino acid sequence: CASSPGQVKFF.

As DNA, the CDR3 is TGTGCCACCAGCACTTGGACGACAGGCACTGGAAACACCATATATTTT. Translating it yields CATSTWTTGTGNTIYF. The gene calls are TRBV15 and TRBJ1-3; possibly TRBD1 for D (6 bases). Germline values: CDR1 LNHNV, CDR2 YYDKDF (reference sequence). Trimming took 4 bases from V and 2 from J, leaving 15 bases between them. This CDR3 comprises 16 residues.

This chain links TRBV5-4 with TRBJ1-2; 7 bases fit TRBD1. The V gene end was trimmed by 4 bases and the J gene end by 8 bases; junction bases not matched to a gene: 17. The CDR3 length is 16 residues. Germline V gene data show CDR1 as SGHNT and CDR2 as YYREEE (reference sequence). The CDR3 region has the DNA TGTGCCAGCAGCGGTCGGGTAGACAGGGTTCTGCGGGGCTACACCTTC. Residues: CASSGRVDRVLRGYTF. The entire variable domain, with the rest obtained from reference TRBV5-4 and TRBJ1-2, is as follows: ETGVTQSPTHLIKTRGQQVTLRCSSQSGHNTVSWYQQALGQGPQFIFQYYREEENGRGNFPPRFSGLQFPNYSSELNVNALELDDSALYLCASSGRVDRVLRGYTFGSGTRLTVV.

The chain combines TRBV14 with TRBJ1-3; the D is unclear. V was cut by 4 bases and J by 0 bases, with 4 bases left in between. CDR3 length: 13 residues. The germline gives CDR1 SGHDN, CDR2 FVKESK. DNA of the CDR3: TGTGCCAGCAGCCTAACCTCTGGAAACACCATATATTTT. Translated: CASSLTSGNTIYF.

This clonotype was seen a single time. The chain links TRBV6-2 or TRBV6-3 to TRBJ2-3; 10 bases fit TRBD1. After removal of 4 bases from V and 6 bases from J, the junction contained 7 bases not matched to a gene. This CDR3 region has 15 residues. Germline CDR1 MNHEY, CDR2 SVGEGT. CDR3 protein: CASSSRDRGTDTQYF. The DNA of the CDR3 is TGTGCCAGCAGTTCCCGGGACAGGGGAACGGATACGCAGTATTTT.

The V call is TRBV12-3 or TRBV12-4, the J call TRBJ1-1; D not certain. The CDR3 totals 14 residues. V was shortened by 3 bases and J by 1 base, with 9 bases between the two germline ends. The CDR3 DNA sequence: TGTGCCAGCAGTTTTGGGATAAAGAACACTGAAGCTTTCTTT. Protein product: CASSFGIKNTEAFF.

This sequence joins TRBV30 and TRBJ1-2, with D hard to call. Germline lookup yields CDR1 GTSNPN and CDR2 SVGIG (reference sequence). V lost 0 bases to trimming and J lost 2 bases, with 7 bases between them. CDR3 size: 13 residues. CDR3 sequence reads: CAWSVQVNYGYTF. DNA for the CDR3: TGTGCCTGGAGTGTACAAGTAAACTATGGCTACACCTTC.

The chain links TRBV27 to TRBJ1-2; maybe TRBD1 (5 bases). The CDR3 contains 16 residues. Trimming pared 2 bases from V and 8 bases from J, leaving 21 bases between. CDR1 MNHEY and CDR2 SMNVEV come from the germline V gene (reference sequence). CDR3 nucleotide sequence: TGTGCCAGCAGTTTAACGGCCAGGGTGGGCTGGGGCGGCTACACCTTC. As protein: CASSLTARVGWGGYTF.

The V and J genes are TRBV7-2 and TRBJ2-6; 7 bases agree with TRBD1. V dropped 7 bases and J dropped 1; count of bases not matched to a gene: 10. This CDR3 comprises 17 residues. CDR1 is SGHTA and CDR2 is FQGNSA in the germline V gene. CDR3 DNA: TGTGCCAGCACCCGACAGGGCGGGTGGTCTGGGGCCAACGTCCTGACTTTC. This codes for CASTRQGGWSGANVLTF.

In this sample, this clonotype turned up once. V is TRBV29-1 and J is TRBJ1-5, with 10 bases lining up with TRBD1. The V gene's germline CDR1 is SQVTM and CDR2 ANQGSEA. The CDR3 sequence is 12 residues long. The V gene end was trimmed by 4 bases and the J gene end by 7 bases; junction bases not matched to a gene: 1. CDR3 DNA sequence: TGCAGCGTTGCGACAGGGGGCCAGCCCCAGCATTTT. It is translated as CSVATGGQPQHF.

The gene calls are TRBV7-9 and TRBJ2-2; D possibly uses TRBD1 or TRBD2 (5 bases each). The CDR3 runs 14 residues. Per the germline V gene, CDR1 is SEHNR and CDR2 is FQNEAQ (reference sequence). The V gene lost 5 bases and the J gene lost 6 bases, with 13 bases spanning the gap. In DNA, the CDR3 is TGTGCCAGCAGCCTCGGGACCGAGGCCGGGGAGCTGTTTTTT. Translation gives CASSLGTEAGELFF.

This chain connects TRBV7-9 to TRBJ1-6, with D hard to call. The CDR3 totals 14 residues. From germline, CDR1 is SEHNR and CDR2 FQNEAQ (reference sequence). Trimming removed 4 bases from V and 9 bases from J, with 13 bases in between. The CDR3, as DNA: TGTGCCAGCAGCTCCACAGCCCCGGGTTCACCCCTCCACTTT. This translates into CASSSTAPGSPLHF.

V is TRBV24-1 and J is TRBJ1-2; D gene unclear. The germline gives CDR1 KGHDR, CDR2 SFDVKD. CDR3 length: 13 amino acids. Trimming pared 4 bases from V and 4 bases from J, leaving 9 bases between. The CDR3 loop is CATSDSPFYGYTF. For the CDR3, the DNA is TGTGCCACCAGTGACAGCCCCTTCTATGGCTACACCTTC.

The V call is TRBV7-2, the J call TRBJ1-1; 7 bases agree with TRBD1. Germline V gene sequence: CDR1 SGHTA, CDR2 FQGNSA. Trimming removed 5 bases from V and 10 bases from J; junction bases left unmatched: 10. The CDR3 consists of 13 residues. The CDR3: CASSENRGTGAFF. The CDR3 region has the DNA TGTGCCAGCAGCGAAAACAGGGGAACGGGAGCTTTCTTT.

The chain recombines TRBV20-1 with TRBJ1-1; TRBD1 is a possible D gene (5 bases). Looked up from germline, CDR1 is DFQATT and CDR2 is SNEGSKA (reference sequence). The CDR3 spans 16 residues. With 3 bases removed from V and 0 bases from J, the gap between germline ends came to 17 bases. The CDR3 reads CSASAMRGMVNTEAFF. Here the CDR3 DNA reads TGCAGTGCTAGCGCCATGCGGGGGATGGTGAACACTGAAGCTTTCTTT.

The chain uses TRBV2 and TRBJ1-3; no clear D gene. The CDR3 loop spans 14 amino acids. CDR1 and CDR2 (germline): SNHLY, FYNNEI. V lost 8 bases to trimming and J lost 0 bases, with 11 bases between them. CDR3 residues: CASHPSSSGNTIYF. The CDR3 DNA is TGTGCCAGCCACCCATCCAGCTCTGGAAACACCATATATTTT.

The chain uses TRBV7-2 and TRBJ1-6; 10 bases align to TRBD1. CDR1 is SGHTA and CDR2 is FQGNSA in the germline V gene. CDR3 length: 15 amino acids. V was clipped by 3 bases and J by 5 bases; unmatched bases: 1. The CDR3 region is CASSLGTGDNSPLHF. CDR3 sequence (DNA): TGTGCCAGCAGCTTGGGGACAGGGGATAATTCACCCCTCCACTTT. Using reference TRBV7-2 and TRBJ1-6 for the parts outside the CDR3, the full variable domain is GAGVSQSPSNKVTEKGKDVELRCDPISGHTALYWYRQSLGQGLEFLIYFQGNSAPDKSGLPSDRFSAERTGGSVSTLTIQRTQQEDSAVYLCASSLGTGDNSPLHFGNGTRLTVT.

The chain uses TRBV7-9 and TRBJ2-3; 7 bases line up with TRBD1. This CDR3 has 15 residues. Trimming cost V 3 bases and J 5 bases; bases outside gene matches: 8. Germline lookup yields CDR1 SEHNR and CDR2 FQNEAQ (reference sequence). DNA for the CDR3: TGTGCCAGCAGCTTTGTCGGGACAGAGGGAGATACGCAGTATTTT. It translates to CASSFVGTEGDTQYF.

V and J are TRBV5-4 and TRBJ2-5; no clear D. V lost 3 bases and J lost 6, with 21 bases in between. There are 16 residues in the CDR3. In germline, CDR1 is SGHNT, CDR2 YYREEE (reference sequence). The CDR3 reads CASSSGPAKVGKTQYF. CDR3 bases: TGTGCCAGCAGCTCAGGTCCCGCAAAGGTGGGGAAGACCCAGTACTTC.

The chain links TRBV25-1 to TRBJ2-2, with TRBD1 matching 9 bases. Germline assignment: CDR1 MGHDK and CDR2 SYGVNS. Trimming cost V 5 bases and J 3 bases; bases outside gene matches: 4. This CDR3 region has 15 residues. Written as DNA, the CDR3 is TGTGCCAGCAGTTCCCGACAGGGGGACACCGGGGAGCTGTTTTTT. Amino acid sequence: CASSSRQGDTGELFF.

V is TRBV2 and J is TRBJ1-5, with D perhaps TRBD1 (6 bases). From germline, CDR1 is SNHLY and CDR2 FYNNEI. V gave up 8 bases and J gave up 4 bases, with 15 bases separating them. The CDR3 covers 14 residues. CDR3 in DNA: TGTGCCAGCGTACTTGAGGGGGGGAATCAGCCCCAGCATTTT. Translated, it gives CASVLEGGNQPQHF.

V and J are TRBV30 and TRBJ1-2; 7 bases are a match to TRBD1. The J segment lost 3 bases and the V segment lost 4 bases, leaving 8 bases of the junction unmatched. The germline CDR1 and CDR2 sequences are GTSNPN and SVGIG (reference sequence). The CDR3 is made up of 14 amino acids. The CDR3 bases are TGTGCCTGGAAGAGGCAGGGGGATGACTATGGCTACACCTTC. Translating gives CAWKRQGDDYGYTF.

This clonotype was detected once. The chain carries TRBV7-6 and TRBJ1-1; D ambiguous. Trimming stripped 5 bases from V and 1 base from J, with 11 bases between. CDR1 SGHVS and CDR2 FNYEAQ come from the germline V gene. This CDR3 comprises 14 residues. The CDR3 sequence is CASSPHGENTEAFF. CDR3 sequence (DNA): TGTGCCAGCAGCCCCCACGGGGAGAACACTGAAGCTTTCTTT.

The chain joins TRBV20-1 to TRBJ2-7; D uncertain. This CDR3 comprises 12 residues. Trimming left V 3 bases short and J 4 bases short, with 10 bases between. The germline V gene has CDR1 DFQATT and CDR2 SNEGSKA (reference sequence). The CDR3 DNA reads TGCAGTGCTAGCGGGCTCTCTTACGAGCAGTACTTC. This gives the protein CSASGLSYEQYF.